This T cell receptor (beta chain) was sequenced for a study of beta chain features in type 1 diabetes. Background on the study: Healthy donors and patients had similar age, gender and cell yields.

Points from the study as a whole: Among patients with Type 1 diabetes, TCRB CDR3s were moderately but significantly shorter in every one of the four CD4+ subsets.

Isolated RNA was reverse transcribed in full, so expressed TCRB transcripts were sequenced. Method: immunoSEQ multiplex PCR; TCRdb's copy keeps in-frame clones and lacks some. Here the sample spans about 160,000 clones, roughly 60% being singletons. CDR3 size: 18 residues. V was clipped by 0 bases and J by 1 base; unmatched bases: 7. Germline CDR1 reads SGDLS; CDR2 reads YYNGEE. On this clone: Its target is unknown.

The J gene is TRBJ2-3, the V gene TRBV9; 11 bases fit TRBD2. Input material: naive CD4+ T cells from blood. This receptor was obtained from a man aged 30 to 39 with type 1 diabetes. Here the CDR3 reads CASSVGLAGLLRTDTQYF. CDR3 nucleotides: TGTGCCAGCAGCGTAGGACTAGCGGGACTTCTCCGCACAGATACGCAGTATTTT.